This TCR beta chain was documented in a study of T cell responses to AZD1222 COVID-19 vaccine. This CDR3 comprises 14 residues. With V trimmed by 2 bases and J by 4 bases, 1 base remained unmatched. CDR1 LGHDT and CDR2 YNNKEL come from the germline V gene (reference sequence). This clone was seen just once. TCRdb's copy holds only in-frame clones and misses some; the assay was immunoSEQ multiplex PCR. The sample lists around 110,000 clones, roughly 93% occurring once. The sequence derives from an adult who received the AZD1222 COVID-19 vaccine. The material was peripheral blood, obtained 28 days after the second AZD1222 dose. The chain is built from TRBV3-1 (or the pseudogene TRBV3-2) and TRBJ2-7, with 11 bases lining up with TRBD2. The CDR3 bases are TGTGCCAGCAGCCAAACTAGCGGGAGTTACGAGCAGTACTTC. Amino acid sequence: CASSQTSGSYEQYF.